This T cell receptor (beta chain) was retrieved from a study of Graves' ophthalmopathy and Graves' hyperthyroidism. Overall study context: Where ophthalmopathy was absent within 18 months of follow-up, hyperthyroidism was stable.

RNA transcripts yielded amplified TCR beta CDR3 regions. First-round RT-PCR employed HTBI primers, with a second-round multiplex PCR after it. Using its own MiXCR run on the multiplex PCR reads, TCRdb lists one record per CDR3 protein. The sample contains over a million distinct CDR3 sequences, 35% to 45% of which appear only once. The CDR3 totals 15 residues. CDR1 is SQVTM, CDR2 ANQGSEA, per germline. V was pared by 6 bases and J by 6 bases, with 11 bases of the junction left unmatched. To note about this clonotype: Its antigen is still unknown.

Hyperthyroidism patients, all newly diagnosed, had under 2 months' duration and ages of 18 to 65. Study-level findings and limits: The blood repertoire also included most expanded thyroid clonotypes above 0.001 frequency.

Material for sequencing was peripheral blood or thyroid tissue (not recorded which). This chain links TRBV29-1 with TRBJ2-7, with 13 bases fitting TRBD2. This sequence was found in an adult man with Graves' hyperthyroidism. CDR3 DNA sequence: TGCAGCGTCGCCGGGACTAGCGGGACCGTCTTCGAGCAGTACTTC. It specifies CSVAGTSGTVFEQYF.